The T cell receptor (beta chain) under discussion was sequenced for a study of blood T cell repertoires in COVID-19. On the study more broadly: Specimens from acute and convalescent COVID-19 originated in the United States, Italy and Spain. The analysed material was cDNA or gDNA that came from T cells, B-cell-depleted T cells, or PBMCs.

This clone appeared once. Original handling: Estimates of nucleated cell counts were drawn from the amplification of reference gene primers. The data were produced by immunoSEQ multiplex PCR, yet TCRdb's version contains in-frame clones alone and is incomplete. V and J calls and clone size come straight from that table; D and trimming were deduced from the DNA. Of approximately 150,000 clones in the sample, roughly 80% were seen once. Trimming cost V 2 bases and J 1 base, with 11 bases left between them. Germline-derived CDR1 and CDR2 are GTSNPN and SVGIG (reference sequence). CDR3 length equals 15 residues.

The TCR sequence derives from a man over 45 with active or convalescent COVID-19. This chain uses TRBV30 with TRBJ2-2, with D perhaps TRBD1 (6 bases). The sequenced sample was peripheral blood. The DNA of the CDR3 is TGTGCCTGGAGTCGTAGGGGGAGGAACACCGGGGAGCTGTTTTTT. It translates to CAWSRRGRNTGELFF.